There are many counts of the clone carrying this T cell receptor (beta chain). TCRdb itself ran the 5' RACE reads through MiXCR, one entry per CDR3 protein. Of over 75,000 distinct CDR3 sequences listed, 5.5% to 6.5% are singletons. This entry comes from a study of neurological immune-mediated disorders. Noted time point: longitudinal time-point 2. Germline assignment: CDR1 DFQATT and CDR2 SNEGSKA (reference sequence). The CDR3 is 11 amino acids. V lost 7 bases, J lost 2 bases, and 9 bases lay in between. This receptor was obtained from a woman aged 55-75 years with multiple sclerosis. This chain connects TRBV20-1 to TRBJ2-7, with D possibly being TRBD1 (6 bases). The source material was PBMCs. The CDR3: CSVGAPYEQYF. The DNA for the CDR3 is TGCAGTGTGGGGGCGCCCTACGAGCAGTACTTC.